One sample yielded the 14 T cell receptor beta chains listed below, sequenced in a study of T cell changes during pregnancy in multiple sclerosis. Assay: immunoSEQ multiplex PCR; the TCRdb copy retains only in-frame clones and omits some. The data show about 120,000 clones, roughly 92% seen once. The starting material was peripheral blood, obtained before pregnancy. The receptor source for this set is a female donor with multiple sclerosis, enrolled in a pregnancy study.

The chain is built from TRBV5-1 and TRBJ1-6; 8 bases align to TRBD1. This CDR3 spans 14 amino acids. From germline, CDR1 is SGHRS and CDR2 YFSETQ. V gave up 2 bases and J gave up 11 bases; unmatched junction bases: 6. In DNA, the CDR3 is TGCGCCAGCAGCTTAGGACAGGGTCCGACACCCCTCCACTTT. It encodes CASSLGQGPTPLHF. Full variable domain (missing parts from reference TRBV5-1 and TRBJ1-6): KAGVTQTPRYLIKTRGQQVTLSCSPISGHRSVSWYQQTPGQGLQFLFEYFSETQRNKGNFPGRFSGRQFSNSRSEMNVSTLELGDSALYLCASSLGQGPTPLHFGNGTRLTVT.

V gene TRBV6-4 combines with J gene TRBJ2-1; a possible D gene is TRBD2 (7 bases). V was trimmed by 0 bases and J by 6 bases, leaving 12 bases between them. The CDR3 extends over 15 amino acids. Germline V CDR1 and CDR2: MRHNA, SNTAGT. CDR3 sequence (DNA): TGTGCCAGCAGTGACTCGAGGGGGGGGTCCAATGAGCAGTTCTTC. Translation gives CASSDSRGGSNEQFF.

The chain employs TRBV7-2 and TRBJ1-2, with 10 bases identical to TRBD1. The CDR3 runs 15 residues. The germline CDR1 and CDR2 sequences are SGHTA and FQGNSA. J lost 8 bases, V lost 6 bases, and 12 bases had no gene match. CDR3 in amino acids: CASRLLGTGAGGYTF. The DNA for the CDR3 is TGTGCCAGCAGGCTCCTCGGGACAGGGGCTGGGGGCTACACCTTC.

This chain joins TRBV2 and TRBJ2-5, with 11 positions matching TRBD2. Germline trimming cut 4 bases from V and 1 base from J; bases unmatched to any gene: 11. The CDR3 has 18 residues. Germline lookup yields CDR1 SNHLY and CDR2 FYNNEI. The CDR3 region has the DNA TGTGCCAGCAGTGGTATAAATTCTAGCGGGAGGTCCCAAGAGACCCAGTACTTC. Amino acids: CASSGINSSGRSQETQYF.

The gene calls are TRBV27 and TRBJ2-1, with 7 bases aligning to TRBD1. The CDR3 runs to 15 residues. With V trimmed by 5 bases and J by 4 bases, 8 bases remained unmatched. Germline V CDR1 and CDR2: MNHEY, SMNVEV (reference sequence). The CDR3 DNA follows: TGTGCCAGCAGTCGAGCCGGGACAGCATACAATGAGCAGTTCTTC. As protein: CASSRAGTAYNEQFF.

J is TRBJ2-7 and V is TRBV4-2; tentatively, D is TRBD2 (5 bases). CDR3 size: 16 residues. Germline CDR1 reads LGHNA; CDR2 reads YNFKEQ. Trimming pared 1 base from V and 2 bases from J, leaving 15 bases between. Here the CDR3 reads CASSQGVLAGTYEQYF. The CDR3 nucleotides are TGTGCCAGCAGCCAAGGGGTTTTGGCGGGTACCTACGAGCAGTACTTC.

The chain links TRBV7-6 to TRBJ2-7; 7 bases match TRBD1. The CDR3 extends over 13 amino acids. V was clipped by 4 bases and J by 3 bases; unmatched bases: 3. Germline-derived CDR1 and CDR2 are SGHVS and FNYEAQ. The DNA of the CDR3 is TGTGCCAGCAGCTCTTACAGGGGCTACGAGCAGTACTTC. Protein sequence: CASSSYRGYEQYF.

This clone came up once. V usage is TRBV21-1 and J usage is TRBJ1-2. TRBV21-1 is annotated as a pseudogene. The CDR3 consists of 18 residues. CDR3 DNA sequence: TGTGCCAGCAGCAAGGGCCCCCGGGGGACGGCAGCTAACTATGGCTACACCTTC. Translating it yields CASSKGPRGTAANYGYTF.

This chain connects TRBV6-1 to TRBJ2-3; 8 bases agree with TRBD2. Per the germline V gene, CDR1 is MNHNS and CDR2 is SASEGT. The J segment lost 0 bases and the V segment lost 4 bases, leaving 6 bases of the junction unmatched. This CDR3 is 16 amino acids long. CDR3: CASSALAGPSTDTQYF. In DNA form, the CDR3 reads TGTGCCAGCAGTGCTCTAGCGGGCCCAAGCACAGATACGCAGTATTTT.

The CDR3 spells CASAEGVYNQPQHF. The CDR3 region has the DNA TGCGCCAGCGCGGAAGGCGTATACAATCAGCCCCAGCATTTT. This chain connects TRBV4-1 to TRBJ1-5; D unclear. V lost 8 bases to trimming and J lost 3 bases, with 14 bases between them. The CDR3 spans 14 residues. The germline V gene has CDR1 MGHRA and CDR2 YSYEKL.

This chain connects TRBV28 to TRBJ1-1; a weak D match, TRBD1 (6 bases). Trimming left V 6 bases short and J 1 base short, with 12 bases between. The germline CDR1 and CDR2 sequences are MDHEN and SYDVKM. The CDR3 is 14 residues long. This chain's CDR3 is CASRPRTANTEAFF. DNA of the CDR3: TGTGCCAGCAGGCCCCGGACAGCGAACACTGAAGCTTTCTTT. The variable domain in full, completed from reference TRBV28 and TRBJ1-1, reads DVKVTQSSRYLVKRTGEKVFLECVQDMDHENMFWYRQDPGLGLRLIYFSYDVKMKEKGDIPEGYSVSREKKERFSLILESASTNQTSMYLCASRPRTANTEAFFGQGTRLTVV.

The rearrangement links TRBV27 to TRBJ2-1; 12 positions agree with TRBD2. Germline V gives CDR1 MNHEY, CDR2 SMNVEV (reference sequence). CDR3 size: 15 residues. Trimming at V came to 6 bases and at J to 7 bases, leaving 7 bases not matched to a gene. The CDR3 region is CASSYPSGRGNEQFF. As DNA, the CDR3 is TGTGCCAGCAGCTACCCTAGCGGGAGGGGGAATGAGCAGTTCTTC.

The chain recombines TRBV5-1 with TRBJ2-1; TRBD2 aligns across 7 bases. Germline V CDR1 and CDR2: SGHRS, YFSETQ. This CDR3 is built from 15 residues. V was pared by 1 base and J by 3 bases, with 4 bases of the junction left unmatched. CDR3 bases: TGCGCCAGCAGCTTGAGACCGGGAGGCTACAATGAGCAGTTCTTC. This sequence encodes CASSLRPGGYNEQFF. Combining the CDR3 with reference TRBV5-1 and TRBJ2-1 gives the whole variable domain KAGVTQTPRYLIKTRGQQVTLSCSPISGHRSVSWYQQTPGQGLQFLFEYFSETQRNKGNFPGRFSGRQFSNSRSEMNVSTLELGDSALYLCASSLRPGGYNEQFFGPGTRLTVL.

This clone was counted once. V is TRBV29-1 and J is TRBJ1-4, with 8 bases aligning to TRBD1. The CDR3 is 13 residues long. Germline CDR1 SQVTM, CDR2 ANQGSEA. After removal of 4 bases from V and 8 bases from J, the junction contained 6 bases not matched to a gene. The CDR3 DNA reads TGCAGCGTTGCACAGGGGGTTGAAGAAAAACTGTTTTTT. Its translation is CSVAQGVEEKLFF.